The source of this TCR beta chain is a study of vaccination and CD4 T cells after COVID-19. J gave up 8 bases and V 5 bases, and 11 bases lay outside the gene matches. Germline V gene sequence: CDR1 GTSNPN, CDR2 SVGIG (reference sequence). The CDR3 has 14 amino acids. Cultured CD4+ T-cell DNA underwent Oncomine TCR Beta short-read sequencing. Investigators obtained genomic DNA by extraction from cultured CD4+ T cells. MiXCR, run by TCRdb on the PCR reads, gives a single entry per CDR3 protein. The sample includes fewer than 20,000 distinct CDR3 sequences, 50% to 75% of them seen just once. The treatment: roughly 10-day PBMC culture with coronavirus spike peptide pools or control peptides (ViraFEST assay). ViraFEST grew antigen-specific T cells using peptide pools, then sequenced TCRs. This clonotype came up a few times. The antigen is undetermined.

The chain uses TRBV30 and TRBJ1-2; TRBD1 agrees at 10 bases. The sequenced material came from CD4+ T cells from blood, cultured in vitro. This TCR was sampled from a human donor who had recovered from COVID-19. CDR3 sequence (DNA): TGTGCCTGGGACAGGGGGCTGGTATATAGGGGCTACACCTTC. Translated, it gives CAWDRGLVYRGYTF.